This T cell receptor beta chain comes out of a study of beta chain features in type 1 diabetes. The wider study: The study found patients and healthy donors alike in age, gender and cell yields.

Comment on this clone: Its antigen remains unknown.

Sequencing targeted expressed TCRB transcripts, as all isolated RNA had been reverse transcribed. The data were produced by immunoSEQ multiplex PCR, yet TCRdb's version contains in-frame clones alone and is incomplete. The table includes around 70,000 clones, more than 45% detected once. The CDR3 is made up of 13 amino acids. V lost 8 bases, J lost 0 bases, and 7 bases lay in between. Germline assignment: CDR1 MNHEY and CDR2 SMNVEV (reference sequence). The study's findings and limits: Compared to healthy donors, patients appeared to have naive, central memory and Treg TCRB repertoires that were more alike. Within each of all four CD4+ subsets, Type 1 diabetes patients had TCRB CDR3s that were moderately but significantly shorter. For cells with high TCR expression, cDNA sequencing could yield over-representation.

Isolation of CD4+ naive, central memory, regulatory and stem cell-like memory cells was achieved by sorting via CD45RO/CCR7/CD25/CD127/CD95/CD27. The sample was central memory CD4+ T cells from blood. The sequence was collected from a man aged 25-45 years with type 1 diabetes. The V gene is TRBV27, the J gene TRBJ2-2, with D possibly being TRBD2 (5 bases). In DNA form, the CDR3 reads TGTGCCAGCTCGGGGTCGAACACCGGGGAGCTGTTTTTT. This sequence encodes CASSGSNTGELFF.